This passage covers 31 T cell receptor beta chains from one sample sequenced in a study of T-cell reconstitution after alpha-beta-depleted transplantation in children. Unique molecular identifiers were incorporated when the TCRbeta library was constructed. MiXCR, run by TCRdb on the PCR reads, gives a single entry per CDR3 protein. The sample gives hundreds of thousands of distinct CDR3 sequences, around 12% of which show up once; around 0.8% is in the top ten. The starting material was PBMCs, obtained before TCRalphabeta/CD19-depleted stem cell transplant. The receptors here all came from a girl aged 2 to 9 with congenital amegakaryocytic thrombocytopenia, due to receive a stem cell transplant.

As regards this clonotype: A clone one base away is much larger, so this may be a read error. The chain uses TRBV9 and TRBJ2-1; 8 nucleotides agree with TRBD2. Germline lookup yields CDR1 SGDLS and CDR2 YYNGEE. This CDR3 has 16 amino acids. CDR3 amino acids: CSSSAWLAGGVNEQFF. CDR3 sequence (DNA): TGTTCCAGCAGCGCTTGGCTAGCGGGTGGAGTCAATGAGCAGTTCTTC.

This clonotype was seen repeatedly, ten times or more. The DNA of the CDR3 is TGCAGTGCGGATAAGTCCTACAATGAGCAGTTCTTC. Translated, it gives CSADKSYNEQFF. The chain has TRBV20-1 and TRBJ2-1, with D hard to call. The CDR3 runs to 12 residues. The germline V and J ends were trimmed by 6 bases and 1 base, with 7 bases remaining between them. Germline V gene data show CDR1 as DFQATT and CDR2 as SNEGSKA (reference sequence).

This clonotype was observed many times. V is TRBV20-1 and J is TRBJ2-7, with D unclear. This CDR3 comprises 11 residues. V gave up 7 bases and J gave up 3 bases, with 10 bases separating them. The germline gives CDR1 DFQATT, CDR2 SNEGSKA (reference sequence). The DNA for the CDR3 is TGCAGTGTAGAAACAGTCTACGAGCAGTACTTC. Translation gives CSVETVYEQYF.

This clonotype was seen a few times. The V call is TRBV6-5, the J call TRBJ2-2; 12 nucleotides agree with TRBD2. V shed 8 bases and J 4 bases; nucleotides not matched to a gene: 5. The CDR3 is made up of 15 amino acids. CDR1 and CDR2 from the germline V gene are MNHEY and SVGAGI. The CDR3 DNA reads TGTGCCAGCGTTTGGACTAGCGGGACCACCGGGGAGCTGTTTTTT. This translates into CASVWTSGTTGELFF.

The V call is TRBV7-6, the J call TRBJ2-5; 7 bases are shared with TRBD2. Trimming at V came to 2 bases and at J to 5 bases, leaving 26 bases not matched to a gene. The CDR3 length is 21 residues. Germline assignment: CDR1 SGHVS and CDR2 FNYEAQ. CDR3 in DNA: TGTGCCAGCAGCTTACACCGCGGGACCTCCGGAGGTTATACTAGCGCGGAGACCCAGTACTTC. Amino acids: CASSLHRGTSGGYTSAETQYF. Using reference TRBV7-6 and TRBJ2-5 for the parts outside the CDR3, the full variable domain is GAGVSQSPRYKVTKRGQDVALRCDPISGHVSLYWYRQALGQGPEFLTYFNYEAQQDKSGLPNDRFSAERPEGSISTLTIQRTEQRDSAMYRCASSLHRGTSGGYTSAETQYFGPGTRLLVL.

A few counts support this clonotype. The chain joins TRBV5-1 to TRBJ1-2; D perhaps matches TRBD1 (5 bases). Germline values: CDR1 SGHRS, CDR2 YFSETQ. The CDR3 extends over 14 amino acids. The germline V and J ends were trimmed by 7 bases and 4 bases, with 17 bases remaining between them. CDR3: CASRNEGTFYGYTF. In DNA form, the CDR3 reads TGCGCCAGCCGTAATGAGGGGACCTTCTATGGCTACACCTTC.

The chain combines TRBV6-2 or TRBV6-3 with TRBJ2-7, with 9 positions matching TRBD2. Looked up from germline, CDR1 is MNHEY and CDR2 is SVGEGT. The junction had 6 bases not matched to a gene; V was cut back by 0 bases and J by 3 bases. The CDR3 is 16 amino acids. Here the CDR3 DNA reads TGTGCCAGCAGTTACTCGGGACTAGCAGTTATCTACGAGCAGTACTTC. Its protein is CASSYSGLAVIYEQYF.

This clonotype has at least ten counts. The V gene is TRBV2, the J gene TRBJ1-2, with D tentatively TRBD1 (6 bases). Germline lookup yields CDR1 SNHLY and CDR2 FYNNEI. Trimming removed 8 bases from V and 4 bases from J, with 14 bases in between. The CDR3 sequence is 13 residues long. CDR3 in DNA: TGTGCCAGCTGGGCTGAGACAGGCTATGGCTACACCTTC. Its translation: CASWAETGYGYTF.

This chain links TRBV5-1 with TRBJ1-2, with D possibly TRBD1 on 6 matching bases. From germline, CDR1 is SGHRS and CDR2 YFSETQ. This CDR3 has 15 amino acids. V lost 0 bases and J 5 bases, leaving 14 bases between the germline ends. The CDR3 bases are TGCGCCAGCAGCTTGGCCAGCGGGGGCCCATATGGCTACACCTTC. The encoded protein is CASSLASGGPYGYTF.

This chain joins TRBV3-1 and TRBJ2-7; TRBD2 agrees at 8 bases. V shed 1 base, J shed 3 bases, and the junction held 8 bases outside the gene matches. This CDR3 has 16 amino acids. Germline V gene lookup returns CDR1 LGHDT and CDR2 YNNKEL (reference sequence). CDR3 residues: CASSQGLGSGSYEQYF. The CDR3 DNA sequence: TGTGCCAGCAGCCAAGGTCTCGGAAGCGGGAGCTACGAGCAGTACTTC.

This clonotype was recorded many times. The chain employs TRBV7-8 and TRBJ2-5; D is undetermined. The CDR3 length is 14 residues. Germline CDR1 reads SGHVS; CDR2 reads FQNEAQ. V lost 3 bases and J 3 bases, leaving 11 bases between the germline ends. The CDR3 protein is CASSFRSGEETQYF. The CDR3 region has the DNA TGTGCCAGCAGCTTCAGGAGTGGGGAAGAGACCCAGTACTTC.

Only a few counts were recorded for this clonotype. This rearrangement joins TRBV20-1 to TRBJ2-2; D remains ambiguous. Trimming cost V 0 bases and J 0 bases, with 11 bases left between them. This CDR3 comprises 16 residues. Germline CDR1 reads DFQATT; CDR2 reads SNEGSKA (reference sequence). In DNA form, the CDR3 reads TGCAGTGCTAGAGATACGAGGCGGTCGAACACCGGGGAGCTGTTTTTT. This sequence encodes CSARDTRRSNTGELFF.

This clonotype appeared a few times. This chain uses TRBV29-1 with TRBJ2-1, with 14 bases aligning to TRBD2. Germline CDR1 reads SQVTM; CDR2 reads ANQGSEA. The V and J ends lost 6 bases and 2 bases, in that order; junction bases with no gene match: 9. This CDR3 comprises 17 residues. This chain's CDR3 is CSVETGTSGSTYNEQFF. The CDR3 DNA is TGCAGCGTGGAAACCGGGACTAGCGGGAGTACCTACAATGAGCAGTTCTTC.

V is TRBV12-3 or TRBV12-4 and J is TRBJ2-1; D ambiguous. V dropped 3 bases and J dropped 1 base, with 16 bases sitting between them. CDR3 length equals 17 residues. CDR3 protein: CASSFLPGSPSYNEQFF. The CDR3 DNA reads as TGTGCCAGCAGTTTCCTCCCAGGTAGTCCGTCCTACAATGAGCAGTTCTTC.

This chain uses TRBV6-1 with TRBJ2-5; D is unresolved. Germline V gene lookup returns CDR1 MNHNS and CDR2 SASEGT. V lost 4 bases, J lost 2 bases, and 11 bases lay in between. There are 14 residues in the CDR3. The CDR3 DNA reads TGTGCCAGCAGTGGGCGACGGATACAAGAGACCCAGTACTTC. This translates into CASSGRRIQETQYF.

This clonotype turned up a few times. DNA of the CDR3: TGTGCCAGCAGCTTAGGGGACCAGGAGCTGTTTTTT. This codes for CASSLGDQELFF. V usage is TRBV7-8 and J usage is TRBJ2-2; D is perhaps TRBD1 or TRBD2 (5 bases each). V was trimmed by 1 base and J by 10 bases, leaving 7 bases between them. CDR1 is SGHVS and CDR2 is FQNEAQ in the germline V gene. The CDR3 is made up of 12 amino acids.

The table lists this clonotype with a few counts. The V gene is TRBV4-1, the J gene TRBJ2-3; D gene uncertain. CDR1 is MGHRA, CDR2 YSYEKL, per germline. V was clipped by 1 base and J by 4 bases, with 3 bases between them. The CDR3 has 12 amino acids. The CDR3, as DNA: TGCGCCAGCAGCCAAGCAGCAGATACGCAGTATTTT. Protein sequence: CASSQAADTQYF.

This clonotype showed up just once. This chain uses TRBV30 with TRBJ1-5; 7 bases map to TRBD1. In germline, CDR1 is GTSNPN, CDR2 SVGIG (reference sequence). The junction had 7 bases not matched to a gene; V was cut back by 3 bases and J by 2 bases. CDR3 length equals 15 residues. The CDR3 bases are TGTGCCTGGAGGAACAGGGGTGTTGGCAATCAGCCCCAGCATTTT. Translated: CAWRNRGVGNQPQHF.

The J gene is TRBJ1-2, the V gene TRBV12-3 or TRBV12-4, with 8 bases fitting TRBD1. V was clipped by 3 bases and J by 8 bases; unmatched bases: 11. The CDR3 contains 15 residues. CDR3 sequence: CASSLITRGRRGYTF. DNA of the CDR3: TGTGCCAGCAGTTTGATAACCAGGGGGCGCCGGGGCTACACCTTC.

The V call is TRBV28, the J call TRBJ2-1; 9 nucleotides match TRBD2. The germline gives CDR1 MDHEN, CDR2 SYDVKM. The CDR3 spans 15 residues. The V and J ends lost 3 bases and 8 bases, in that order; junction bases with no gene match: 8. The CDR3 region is CASSFWASGIDEQFF. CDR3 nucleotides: TGTGCCAGCAGTTTTTGGGCTAGCGGGATCGATGAGCAGTTCTTC.

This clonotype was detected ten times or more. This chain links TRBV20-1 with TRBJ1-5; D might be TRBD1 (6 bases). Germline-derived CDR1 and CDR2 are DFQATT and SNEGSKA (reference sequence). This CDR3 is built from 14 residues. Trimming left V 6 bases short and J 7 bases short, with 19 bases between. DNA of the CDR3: TGCAGTGCCGTGGCAGGGGAGGAAATACAGCCCCAGCATTTT. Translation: CSAVAGEEIQPQHF.

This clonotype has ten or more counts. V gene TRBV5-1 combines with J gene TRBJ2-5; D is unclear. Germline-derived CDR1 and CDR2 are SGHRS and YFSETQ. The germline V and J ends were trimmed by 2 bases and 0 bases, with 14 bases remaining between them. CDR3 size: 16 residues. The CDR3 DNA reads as TGCGCCAGCAGCTTATCGACGGGCTTGTACCAAGAGACCCAGTACTTC. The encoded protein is CASSLSTGLYQETQYF.

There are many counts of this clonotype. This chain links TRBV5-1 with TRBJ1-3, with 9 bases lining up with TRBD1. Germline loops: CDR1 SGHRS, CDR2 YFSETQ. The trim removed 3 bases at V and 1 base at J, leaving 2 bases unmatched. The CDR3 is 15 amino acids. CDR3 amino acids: CASSWTGASGNTIYF. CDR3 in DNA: TGCGCCAGCAGCTGGACAGGGGCTTCTGGAAACACCATATATTTT.

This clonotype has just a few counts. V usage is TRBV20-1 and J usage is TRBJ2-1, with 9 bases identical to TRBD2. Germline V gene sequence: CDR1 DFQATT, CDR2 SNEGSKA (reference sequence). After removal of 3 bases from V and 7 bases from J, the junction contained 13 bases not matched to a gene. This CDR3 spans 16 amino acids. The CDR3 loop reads CSASASSGRSRNEQFF. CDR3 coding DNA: TGCAGTGCTAGTGCTAGTAGCGGGAGATCCAGGAATGAGCAGTTCTTC.

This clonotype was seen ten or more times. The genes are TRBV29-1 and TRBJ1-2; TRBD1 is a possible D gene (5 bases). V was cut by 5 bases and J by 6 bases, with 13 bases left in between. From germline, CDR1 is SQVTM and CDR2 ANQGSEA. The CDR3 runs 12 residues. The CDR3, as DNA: TGCAGCGTTCTACCCGGGACCGATGGCTACACCTTC. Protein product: CSVLPGTDGYTF.

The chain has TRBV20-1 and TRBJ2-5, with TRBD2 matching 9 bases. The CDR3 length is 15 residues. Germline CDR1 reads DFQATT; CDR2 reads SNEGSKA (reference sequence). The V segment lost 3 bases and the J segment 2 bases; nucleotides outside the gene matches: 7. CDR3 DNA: TGCAGTGCTAGTGGTGGCGGGAGGGGTCAAGAGACCCAGTACTTC. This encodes CSASGGGRGQETQYF.

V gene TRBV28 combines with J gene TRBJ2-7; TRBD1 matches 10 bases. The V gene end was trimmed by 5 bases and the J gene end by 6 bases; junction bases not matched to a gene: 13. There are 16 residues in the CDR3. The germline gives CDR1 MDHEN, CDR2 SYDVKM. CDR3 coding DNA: TGTGCCAGCAGTCCCCATTCGGGACAGGGGACGTTCGAGCAGTACTTC. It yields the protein CASSPHSGQGTFEQYF.

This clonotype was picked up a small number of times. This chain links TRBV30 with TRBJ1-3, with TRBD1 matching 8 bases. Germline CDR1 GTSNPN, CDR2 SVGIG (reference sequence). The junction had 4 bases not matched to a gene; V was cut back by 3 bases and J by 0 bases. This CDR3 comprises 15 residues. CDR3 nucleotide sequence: TGTGCCTGGAGAGGGGACAGGCTCTCTGGAAACACCATATATTTT. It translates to CAWRGDRLSGNTIYF.

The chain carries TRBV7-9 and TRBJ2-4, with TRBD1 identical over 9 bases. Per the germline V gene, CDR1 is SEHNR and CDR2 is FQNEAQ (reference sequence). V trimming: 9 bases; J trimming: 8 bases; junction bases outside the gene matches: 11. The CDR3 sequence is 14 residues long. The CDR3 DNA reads TGTGCCAGTACAGGGGGCACCCTGCAGGACATTCAGTACTTC. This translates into CASTGGTLQDIQYF.

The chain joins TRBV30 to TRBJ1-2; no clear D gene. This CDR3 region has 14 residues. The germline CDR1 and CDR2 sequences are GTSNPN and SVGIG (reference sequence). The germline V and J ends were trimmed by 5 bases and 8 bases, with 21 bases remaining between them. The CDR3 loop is CAWGSDDQLGGYTF. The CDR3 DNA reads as TGTGCCTGGGGTTCTGACGACCAACTTGGCGGCTACACCTTC.

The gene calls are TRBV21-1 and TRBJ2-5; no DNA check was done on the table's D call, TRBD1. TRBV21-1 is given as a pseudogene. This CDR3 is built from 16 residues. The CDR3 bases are TGTGCCAGCAGCAAATTTTTGGGACAGGGGGGTAAGACCCAGTACTTC. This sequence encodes CASSKFLGQGGKTQYF.